Presented here are 32 T cell receptor beta chains from one specimen sequenced in a study of tumour-infiltrating T cells in Burkitt lymphoma. Clones were read by immunoSEQ multiplex PCR, and TCRdb kept only the in-frame ones, dropping some. The sample holds hundreds of clones, around 45% seen once. The sequenced sample consisted of tumor tissue. These receptors were taken from a human donor with Burkitt lymphoma.

This clone occurred once. The chain joins TRBV29-1 to TRBJ1-1, with TRBD1 identical over 7 bases. The germline V gene has CDR1 SQVTM and CDR2 ANQGSEA. This CDR3 region has 15 residues. J was trimmed by 5 bases and V by 0 bases; bases with no gene match: 9. The DNA for the CDR3 is TGCAGCGTTGAAGAAGGAGGGGGCTTGAGGACTGAAGCTTTCTTT. It encodes CSVEEGGGLRTEAFF.

The CDR3 reads CASSYTQGRSPDTQYF. CDR3 in DNA: TGTGCCAGCAGTTATACACAAGGCAGGAGCCCAGATACGCAGTATTTT. The chain links TRBV6-6 to TRBJ2-3, with no clear D. V was trimmed by 3 bases and J by 4 bases, leaving 17 bases between them. Germline values: CDR1 MNHNY, CDR2 SVGAGI (reference sequence). The CDR3 extends over 16 amino acids.

This clone was recorded a few times. The chain has TRBV30 and TRBJ1-4; no clear D gene. V was trimmed by 3 bases and J by 4 bases, leaving 3 bases between them. Germline CDR1 is GTSNPN and CDR2 is SVGIG (reference sequence). This CDR3 region has 11 residues. In nucleotides, the CDR3 is TGTGCCTGGAGCAGTAATGAAAAACTGTTTTTT. Residues: CAWSSNEKLFF.

This clone has just a few counts. This sequence joins TRBV19 and TRBJ1-1, with D unclear. The germline V and J ends were trimmed by 4 bases and 0 bases, with 9 bases remaining between them. The CDR3 extends over 14 amino acids. CDR1 is LNHDA, CDR2 SQIVND, per germline (reference sequence). The DNA of the CDR3 is TGTGCCAGTAGTACGACCCTCGTGAACACTGAAGCTTTCTTT. As protein: CASSTTLVNTEAFF.

J is TRBJ1-2 and V is TRBV29-1; D ambiguous. The V end lost 4 bases, the J end lost 0 bases, and 6 bases lay between the germline ends. Germline V lookup: CDR1 SQVTM, CDR2 ANQGSEA. This CDR3 has 12 amino acids. This CDR3 is CSVVIANYGYTF. CDR3 DNA sequence: TGCAGCGTTGTGATAGCTAACTATGGCTACACCTTC.

This clone was picked up a small number of times. V is TRBV9 and J is TRBJ1-2; 7 bases fit TRBD1. The junction had 8 bases not matched to a gene; V was cut back by 4 bases and J by 5 bases. CDR1 and CDR2 from the germline V gene are SGDLS and YYNGEE. The CDR3 runs 14 residues. In DNA form, the CDR3 reads TGTGCCAGCAGCATCGGACAGGTCTCGTATGGCTACACCTTC. Protein: CASSIGQVSYGYTF.

The chain links TRBV7-9 to TRBJ2-3; the match to TRBD2 covers 9 bases. The CDR3 length is 15 residues. Germline values: CDR1 SEHNR, CDR2 FQNEAQ (reference sequence). The ends lost 5 bases at V and 4 bases at J; junction bases unmatched: 7. The CDR3 is CASSPGTSSADTQYF. CDR3 DNA: TGTGCCAGCAGCCCCGGGACTAGCTCAGCAGATACGCAGTATTTT. Drawing the rest from reference TRBV7-9 and TRBJ2-3, the complete variable domain is DTGVSQNPRHKITKRGQNVTFRCDPISEHNRLYWYRQTLGQGPEFLTYFQNEAQLEKSRLLSDRFSAERPKGSFSTLEIQRTEQGDSAMYLCASSPGTSSADTQYFGPGTRLTVL.

Notes on this clone: The junction and the germline gene differ at one end; a read error may be behind it. The chain combines TRBV5-1 with TRBJ2-5; TRBD1 matches 8 bases. Judging by the DNA end, TRBJ2-7 fits better; the J call may be wrong. This CDR3 contains 15 residues. Germline values: CDR1 SGHRS, CDR2 YFSETQ. Here the CDR3 reads CVSSWISGGIYEQYF. The CDR3 DNA is TGCGTCAGCAGCTGGATCTCAGGGGGCATCTACGAGCAGTACTTC.

This chain joins TRBV2 and TRBJ2-5, with 7 bases identical to TRBD1. From germline, CDR1 is SNHLY and CDR2 FYNNEI. Unmatched junction bases numbered 2, after V lost 4 bases and J lost 0 bases. The CDR3 is made up of 14 amino acids. CDR3: CASSAQGYQETQYF. The CDR3 coding sequence is TGTGCCAGCAGTGCACAGGGGTACCAAGAGACCCAGTACTTC.

The gene calls are TRBV7-9 and TRBJ1-4; TRBD1 might be the D (5 bases). The CDR3 runs to 14 residues. Per germline, CDR1 SEHNR and CDR2 FQNEAQ (reference sequence). The V end was cut by 5 bases, the J end by 6 bases, with 13 bases between. CDR3 nucleotides: TGTGCCAGCAGCAGGGAACTGGGGGATGAAAAACTGTTTTTT. Its translation is CASSRELGDEKLFF.

The V gene is TRBV6-5, the J gene TRBJ1-2, with 7 bases identical to TRBD1. The germline CDR1 and CDR2 sequences are MNHEY and SVGAGI. V lost 0 bases and J lost 4; bases outside the gene matches: 5. The CDR3 has 15 amino acids. CDR3 in amino acids: CASSYSRGYGYGYTF. The CDR3 DNA is TGTGCCAGCAGTTACTCCAGGGGGTACGGCTATGGCTACACCTTC.

Details on this clone: This same CDR3 is encoded by further DNA sequences in the sample. The chain joins TRBV6-1 to TRBJ1-1; no clear D gene. Germline loops: CDR1 MNHNS, CDR2 SASEGT. There are 13 residues in the CDR3. V lost 7 bases and J 5 bases, leaving 14 bases between the germline ends. The CDR3 region is CASKPGVDTEAFF. The DNA of the CDR3 is TGTGCCAGCAAACCGGGAGTAGATACTGAAGCTTTCTTT.

The V call is TRBV27, the J call TRBJ1-1; D not certain. Trimming stripped 10 bases from V and 1 base from J, with 7 bases between. This CDR3 has 11 amino acids. Germline V lookup: CDR1 MNHEY, CDR2 SMNVEV (reference sequence). Here the CDR3 reads CATFRNTEAFF. Written as DNA, the CDR3 is TGTGCCACTTTTAGGAACACTGAAGCTTTCTTT.

The chain has TRBV9 and TRBJ1-2; the match to TRBD1 covers 7 bases. V was clipped by 0 bases and J by 5 bases; unmatched bases: 7. The CDR3 has 15 amino acids. The germline CDR1 and CDR2 sequences are SGDLS and YYNGEE. CDR3: CASSVAEAGGYGYTF. DNA for the CDR3: TGTGCCAGCAGCGTAGCTGAGGCAGGGGGATATGGCTACACCTTC.

CDR3 coding DNA: TGCGCCAGCAGCCCAGTACTAGCCGGGACGGCGTATGGCTACACCTTC. Encoded protein: CASSPVLAGTAYGYTF. The chain recombines TRBV4-3 with TRBJ1-2; TRBD1 is a possible D gene (5 bases). Trimming cost V 4 bases and J 5 bases, with 20 bases left between them. The germline V gene encodes CDR1 LGHNA and CDR2 YSLEER. The CDR3 length is 16 residues.

The rearrangement links TRBV6-5 to TRBJ1-6; 7 nucleotides match TRBD1. Germline trimming cut 6 bases from V and 15 bases from J; bases unmatched to any gene: 11. CDR3 length equals 13 residues. Germline V lookup: CDR1 MNHEY, CDR2 SVGAGI. The CDR3 spells CASSKTGRVHLHF. In nucleotides, the CDR3 is TGTGCCAGCAGCAAGACAGGGAGGGTTCACCTCCACTTT.

Remarks on this clone: The junction departs from the called germline gene at one end, perhaps through a read error. The chain is built from TRBV4-3 and TRBJ2-5; tentative D call: TRBD2 (6 bases). The CDR3 is made up of 15 amino acids. Germline CDR1 and CDR2: LGHNA and YSLEER. CDR3 nucleotides: TGCGCCAGCAGCCAAGATGGAGGGAACCAAGAGACTCAGTACTTC. This gives the protein CASSQDGGNQETQYF.

This clone was counted a few times. CDR3 residues: CASSQDGSGPQTDTQYF. The CDR3 region has the DNA TGCGCCAGCAGCCAAGATGGGAGCGGACCTCAAACAGATACGCAGTATTTT. The J gene is TRBJ2-3, the V gene TRBV4-3, with D maybe TRBD2 (5 bases). Germline-derived CDR1 and CDR2 are LGHNA and YSLEER. Between the trimmed V and J ends, which lost 0 bases and 3 bases, there was a span of 16 bases. The CDR3 sequence is 17 residues long.

This clone showed up just once. The chain couples TRBV7-2 to TRBJ2-1; no firm D call. Germline values: CDR1 SGHTA, CDR2 FQGNSA. Between the trimmed V and J ends, which lost 1 base and 0 bases, there was a span of 7 bases. This CDR3 is built from 15 residues. CDR3 coding DNA: TGTGCCAGCAGCTTAGGACCGAGCTCCTACAATGAGCAGTTCTTC. Translation: CASSLGPSSYNEQFF.

This rearrangement joins TRBV5-1 to TRBJ1-2, with 9 nucleotides matching TRBD1. The J segment lost 0 bases and the V segment lost 4 bases, leaving 4 bases of the junction unmatched. The CDR3 consists of 15 residues. The germline V gene encodes CDR1 SGHRS and CDR2 YFSETQ. CDR3 in DNA: TGCGCCAGCAGCGAGACAGGGGGTTCTAACTATGGCTACACCTTC. It encodes CASSETGGSNYGYTF.

The chain combines TRBV5-1 with TRBJ2-2; the D gene could be TRBD1 or TRBD2 (5 bases each). Germline lookup yields CDR1 SGHRS and CDR2 YFSETQ. This CDR3 has 13 residues. Trimming stripped 3 bases from V and 2 bases from J, with 5 bases between. As DNA, the CDR3 is TGCGCCAGCAGCTGGGACAACACCGGGGAGCTGTTTTTT. As protein: CASSWDNTGELFF.

As for this clone: The junction shows a germline mismatch at one end, possibly a read error. This sequence joins TRBV19 and TRBJ2-4; TRBD2 aligns across 11 bases. This CDR3 region has 13 residues. Germline V gives CDR1 LNHDA, CDR2 SQIVND (reference sequence). The CDR3 here is CASSIVAGGPIGF. CDR3 sequence (DNA): TGTGCCAGTAGTATAGTAGCGGGAGGGCCGATCGGCTTC.

The CDR3 DNA follows: TGTGCCAGCAGCTTGGTGGTCGGGGGCTACACCTTC. As protein: CASSLVVGGYTF. This chain uses TRBV5-4 with TRBJ1-2; no firm D call. V was shortened by 0 bases and J by 8 bases, with 8 bases between the two germline ends. Germline CDR1 is SGHNT and CDR2 is YYREEE (reference sequence). The CDR3 length is 12 residues.

This rearrangement joins TRBV7-8 to TRBJ1-5, with D perhaps TRBD1 (6 bases). The CDR3 length is 12 residues. Germline V gives CDR1 SGHVS, CDR2 FQNEAQ. The V gene lost 4 bases and the J gene lost 7 bases, with 8 bases spanning the gap. The CDR3, as DNA: TGTGCCAGCAGCTCCCAGGGGCAGCCCCAGCATTTT. Translation gives CASSSQGQPQHF.

This clone was seen more than once but under ten times. The chain uses TRBV4-3 and TRBJ2-1, with D possibly matching TRBD1 (5 bases). This CDR3 has 17 residues. The germline CDR1 and CDR2 sequences are LGHNA and YSLEER. V lost 0 bases and J 1 base, leaving 13 bases between the germline ends. CDR3 residues: CASSQDTSAGSYNEQFF. In DNA, the CDR3 is TGCGCCAGCAGCCAAGACACTTCGGCAGGGTCCTACAATGAGCAGTTCTTC.

The chain recombines TRBV9 with TRBJ2-3; TRBD2 matches at 8 bases. CDR1 is SGDLS, CDR2 YYNGEE, per germline. There are 15 residues in the CDR3. Unmatched junction bases numbered 8, after V lost 4 bases and J lost 4 bases. Written as DNA, the CDR3 is TGTGCCAGCAGCACCGTGGGACTAGTAGCAGATACGCAGTATTTT. Residues: CASSTVGLVADTQYF.

The rearrangement links TRBV29-1 to TRBJ2-5; 10 bases line up with TRBD1. Trimming removed 6 bases from V and 2 bases from J; junction bases left unmatched: 6. Per germline, CDR1 SQVTM and CDR2 ANQGSEA. The CDR3 contains 14 residues. This CDR3 is CSVRDRGQQETQYF. The CDR3 DNA reads as TGCAGCGTACGAGACAGGGGGCAACAAGAGACCCAGTACTTC.

The chain links TRBV7-9 to TRBJ2-1; 10 bases agree with TRBD2. The length of the CDR3 is 16 residues. The germline gives CDR1 SEHNR, CDR2 FQNEAQ (reference sequence). With V trimmed by 0 bases and J by 3 bases, 2 bases remained unmatched. This CDR3 reads CASSLASGGLYNEQFF. The DNA for the CDR3 is TGTGCCAGCAGCTTAGCTAGCGGGGGGCTCTACAATGAGCAGTTCTTC.

J is TRBJ2-2 and V is TRBV7-9, with a possible D match to TRBD2 (6 bases). The length of the CDR3 is 15 residues. The germline V gene encodes CDR1 SEHNR and CDR2 FQNEAQ (reference sequence). Trimming pared 4 bases from V and 6 bases from J, leaving 15 bases between. CDR3 coding DNA: TGTGCCAGCAGCTCCGGTTTCGGAGGGGCCGGGGAGCTGTTTTTT. It codes for CASSSGFGGAGELFF.

V and J are TRBV2 and TRBJ1-1, with 8 bases matching TRBD1. There are 14 residues in the CDR3. V shed 2 bases and J 11 bases; nucleotides not matched to a gene: 10. Germline CDR1 is SNHLY and CDR2 is FYNNEI. The CDR3 loop is CASSERMGQVLAFF. DNA of the CDR3: TGTGCCAGCAGTGAAAGGATGGGACAGGTTTTGGCTTTCTTT.

This clone turned up a few times. This chain links TRBV11-2 with TRBJ1-5; no reliable D call. The CDR3 has 16 amino acids. Germline CDR1 is SGHAT and CDR2 is FQNNGV. V was pared by 5 bases and J by 4 bases, with 18 bases between. Here the CDR3 DNA reads TGTGCCAGCAGCGCGGACGGGTTAGGAGGGAATCAGCCCCAGCATTTT. Its translation is CASSADGLGGNQPQHF.

The V call is TRBV7-9, the J call TRBJ1-5; D ambiguous. V lost 4 bases, J lost 6 bases, and 13 bases lay in between. CDR1 and CDR2 (germline): SEHNR, FQNEAQ (reference sequence). This CDR3 comprises 14 residues. The CDR3 spells CASSSPDQVQPQHF. The CDR3, as DNA: TGTGCCAGCAGCTCCCCCGACCAGGTTCAGCCCCAGCATTTT.